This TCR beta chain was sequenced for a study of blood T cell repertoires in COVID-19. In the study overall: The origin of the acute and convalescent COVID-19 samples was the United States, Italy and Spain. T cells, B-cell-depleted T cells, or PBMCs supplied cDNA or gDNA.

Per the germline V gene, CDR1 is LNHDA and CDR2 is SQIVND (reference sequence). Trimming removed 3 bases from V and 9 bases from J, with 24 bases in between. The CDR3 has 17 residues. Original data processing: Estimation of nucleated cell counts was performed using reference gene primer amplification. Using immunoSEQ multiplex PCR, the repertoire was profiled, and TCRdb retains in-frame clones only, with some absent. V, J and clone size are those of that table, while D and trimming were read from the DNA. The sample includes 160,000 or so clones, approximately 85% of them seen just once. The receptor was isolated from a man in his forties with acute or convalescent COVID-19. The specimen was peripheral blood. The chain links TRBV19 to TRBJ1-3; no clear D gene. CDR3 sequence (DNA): TGTGCCAGTAGTATTGTTGAGACCAGAACCCCCGGAGGCACCATATATTTT. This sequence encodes CASSIVETRTPGGTIYF.